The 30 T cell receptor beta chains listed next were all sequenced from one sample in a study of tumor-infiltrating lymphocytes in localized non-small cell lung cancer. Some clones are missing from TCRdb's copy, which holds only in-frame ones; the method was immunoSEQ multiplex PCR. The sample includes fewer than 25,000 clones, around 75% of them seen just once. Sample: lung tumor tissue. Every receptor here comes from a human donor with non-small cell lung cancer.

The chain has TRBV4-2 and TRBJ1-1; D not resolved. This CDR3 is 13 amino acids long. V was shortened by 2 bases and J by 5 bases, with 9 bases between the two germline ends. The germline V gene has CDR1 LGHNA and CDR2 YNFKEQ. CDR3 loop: CASSQQRLTEAFF. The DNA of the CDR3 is TGTGCCAGCAGCCAACAGAGGTTGACTGAAGCTTTCTTT.

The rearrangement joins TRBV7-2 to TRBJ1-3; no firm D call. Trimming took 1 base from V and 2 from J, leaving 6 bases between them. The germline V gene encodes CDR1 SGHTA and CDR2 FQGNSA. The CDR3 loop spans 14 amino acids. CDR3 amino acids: CASSLGGTGNTIYF. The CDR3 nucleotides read TGTGCCAGCAGCTTAGGGGGAACTGGAAACACCATATATTTT.

CDR3 bases: TGCAGCGTTGAAGATAACCAGGGCCTTGAAGCTTTCTTT. Amino acid sequence: CSVEDNQGLEAFF. The chain couples TRBV29-1 to TRBJ1-1, with a possible D match to TRBD1 (5 bases). The CDR3 runs to 13 residues. Germline V lookup: CDR1 SQVTM, CDR2 ANQGSEA. The V and J ends lost 0 bases and 7 bases respectively, with 12 bases between them.

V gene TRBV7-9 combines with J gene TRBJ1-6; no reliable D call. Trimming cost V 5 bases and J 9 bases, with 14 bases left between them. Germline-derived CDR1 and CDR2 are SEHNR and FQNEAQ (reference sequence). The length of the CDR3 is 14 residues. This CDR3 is CASSALDVRSPLHF. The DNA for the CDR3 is TGTGCCAGCAGCGCACTGGACGTTCGTTCACCCCTCCACTTT.

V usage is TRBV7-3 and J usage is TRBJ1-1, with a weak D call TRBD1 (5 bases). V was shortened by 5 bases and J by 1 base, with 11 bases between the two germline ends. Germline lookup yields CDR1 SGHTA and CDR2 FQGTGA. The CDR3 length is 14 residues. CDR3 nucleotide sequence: TGTGCCAGCAGCCCAACGGGGGGGAACACTGAAGCTTTCTTT. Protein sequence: CASSPTGGNTEAFF.

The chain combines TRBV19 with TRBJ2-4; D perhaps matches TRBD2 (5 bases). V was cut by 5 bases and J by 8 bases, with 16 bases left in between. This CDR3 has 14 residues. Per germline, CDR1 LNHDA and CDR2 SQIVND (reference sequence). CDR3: CASSPVRGNDIQYF. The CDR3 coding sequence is TGTGCCAGTAGTCCGGTACGGGGAAATGACATTCAGTACTTC.

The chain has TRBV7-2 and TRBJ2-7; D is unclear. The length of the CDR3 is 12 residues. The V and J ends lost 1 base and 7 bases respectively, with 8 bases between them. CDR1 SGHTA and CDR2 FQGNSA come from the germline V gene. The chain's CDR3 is CASSLGSREQYF. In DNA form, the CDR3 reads TGTGCCAGCAGCTTAGGCTCCCGAGAGCAGTACTTC.

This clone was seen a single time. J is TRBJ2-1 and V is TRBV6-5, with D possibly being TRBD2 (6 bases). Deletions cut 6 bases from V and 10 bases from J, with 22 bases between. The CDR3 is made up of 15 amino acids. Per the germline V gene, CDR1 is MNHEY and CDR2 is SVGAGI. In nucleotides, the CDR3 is TGTGCCAGCAGCAGACTAGTTTGGGGCTCATGGGAGCAGTTCTTC. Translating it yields CASSRLVWGSWEQFF.

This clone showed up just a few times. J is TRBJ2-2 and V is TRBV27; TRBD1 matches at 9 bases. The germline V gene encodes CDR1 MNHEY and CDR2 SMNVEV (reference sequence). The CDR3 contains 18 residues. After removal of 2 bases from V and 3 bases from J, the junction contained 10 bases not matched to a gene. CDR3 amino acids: CASSLVGQGTRHTGELFF. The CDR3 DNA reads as TGTGCCAGCAGTTTAGTGGGACAGGGTACTCGGCACACCGGGGAGCTGTTTTTT.

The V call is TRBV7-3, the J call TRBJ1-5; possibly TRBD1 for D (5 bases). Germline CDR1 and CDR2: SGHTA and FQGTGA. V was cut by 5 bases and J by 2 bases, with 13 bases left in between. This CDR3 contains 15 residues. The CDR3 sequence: CASSPPGGGNQPQHF. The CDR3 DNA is TGTGCCAGCAGCCCACCCGGGGGGGGCAATCAGCCCCAGCATTTT.

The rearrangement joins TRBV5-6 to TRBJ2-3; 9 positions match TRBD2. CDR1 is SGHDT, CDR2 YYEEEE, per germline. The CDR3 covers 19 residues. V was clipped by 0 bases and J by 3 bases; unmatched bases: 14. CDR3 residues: CASSLVYRVAGDHTDTQYF. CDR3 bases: TGTGCCAGCAGCTTGGTATATCGGGTAGCGGGGGACCATACAGATACGCAGTATTTT.

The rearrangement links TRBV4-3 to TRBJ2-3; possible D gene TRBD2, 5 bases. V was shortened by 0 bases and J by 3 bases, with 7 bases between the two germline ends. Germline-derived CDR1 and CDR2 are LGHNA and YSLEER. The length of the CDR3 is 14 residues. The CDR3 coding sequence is TGCGCCAGCAGCCAAGAGGGCGGGACAGATACGCAGTATTTT. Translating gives CASSQEGGTDTQYF.

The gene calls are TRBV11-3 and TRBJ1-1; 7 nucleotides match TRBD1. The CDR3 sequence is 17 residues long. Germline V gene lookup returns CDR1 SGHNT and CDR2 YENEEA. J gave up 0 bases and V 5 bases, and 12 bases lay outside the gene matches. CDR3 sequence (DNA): TGTGCCAGCAGCGCGCAGGTTGCCGGGACAGTGAACACTGAAGCTTTCTTT. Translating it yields CASSAQVAGTVNTEAFF.

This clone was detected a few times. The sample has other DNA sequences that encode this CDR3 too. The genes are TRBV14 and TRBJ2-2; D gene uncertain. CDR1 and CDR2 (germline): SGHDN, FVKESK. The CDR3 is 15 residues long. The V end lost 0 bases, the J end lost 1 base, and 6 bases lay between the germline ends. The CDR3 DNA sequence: TGTGCCAGCAGCCAAGAATTAGGGAACACCGGGGAGCTGTTTTTT. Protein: CASSQELGNTGELFF.

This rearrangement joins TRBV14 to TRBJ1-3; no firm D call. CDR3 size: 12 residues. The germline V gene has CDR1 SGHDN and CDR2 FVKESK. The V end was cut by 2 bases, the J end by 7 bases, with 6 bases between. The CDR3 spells CASSQHRNTIYF. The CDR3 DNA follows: TGTGCCAGCAGCCAACATAGGAACACCATATATTTT.

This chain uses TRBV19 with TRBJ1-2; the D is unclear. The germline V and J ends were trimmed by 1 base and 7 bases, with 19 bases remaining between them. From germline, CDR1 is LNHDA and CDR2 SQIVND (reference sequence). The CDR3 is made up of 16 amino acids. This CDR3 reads CASSIGRDPLRTGYTF. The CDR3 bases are TGTGCCAGTAGTATAGGTCGAGACCCCCTGAGGACTGGCTACACCTTC.

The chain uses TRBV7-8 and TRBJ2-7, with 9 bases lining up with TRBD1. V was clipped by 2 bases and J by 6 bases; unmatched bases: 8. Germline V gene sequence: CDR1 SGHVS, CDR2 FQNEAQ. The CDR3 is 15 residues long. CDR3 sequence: CASSLTGTGSGEQYF. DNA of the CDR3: TGTGCCAGCAGCTTAACCGGGACAGGGTCCGGCGAGCAGTACTTC.

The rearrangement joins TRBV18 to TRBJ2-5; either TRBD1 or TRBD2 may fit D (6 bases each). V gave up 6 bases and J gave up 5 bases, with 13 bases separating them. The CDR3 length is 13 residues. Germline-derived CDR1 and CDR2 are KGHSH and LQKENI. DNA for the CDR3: TGTGCCAGCTCGGAGGGGGTATTCGAGACCCAGTACTTC. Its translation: CASSEGVFETQYF.

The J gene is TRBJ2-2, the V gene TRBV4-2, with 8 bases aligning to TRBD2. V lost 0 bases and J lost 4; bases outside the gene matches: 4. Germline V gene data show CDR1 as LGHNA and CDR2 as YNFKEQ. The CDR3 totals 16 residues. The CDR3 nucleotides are TGTGCCAGCAGCCAAGAGGGGACTAGACCCACCGGGGAGCTGTTTTTT. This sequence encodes CASSQEGTRPTGELFF.

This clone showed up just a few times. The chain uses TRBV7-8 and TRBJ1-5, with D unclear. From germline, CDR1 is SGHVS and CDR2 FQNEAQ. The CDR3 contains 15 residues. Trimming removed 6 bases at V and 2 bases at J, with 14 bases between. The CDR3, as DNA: TGTGCCAGCAGTACTGGTCCCCGAGGCAATCAGCCCCAGCATTTT. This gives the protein CASSTGPRGNQPQHF.

For the CDR3, the DNA is TGCGCCAGCAGCCTGGTCACCGGGACGAATTCACCCCTCCACTTT. This gives the protein CASSLVTGTNSPLHF. The chain is built from TRBV5-1 and TRBJ1-6, with D possibly matching TRBD1 (5 bases). Trimming cost V 4 bases and J 7 bases, with 15 bases left between them. This CDR3 is built from 15 residues. Germline V gene sequence: CDR1 SGHRS, CDR2 YFSETQ.

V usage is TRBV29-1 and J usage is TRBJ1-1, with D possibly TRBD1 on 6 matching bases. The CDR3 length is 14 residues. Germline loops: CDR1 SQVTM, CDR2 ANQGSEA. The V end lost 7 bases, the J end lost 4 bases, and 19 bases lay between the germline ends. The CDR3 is CSGGGGRGGTEAFF. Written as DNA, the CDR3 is TGCAGCGGGGGGGGCGGAAGGGGCGGCACTGAAGCTTTCTTT. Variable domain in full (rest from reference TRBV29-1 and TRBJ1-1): SAVISQKPSRDICQRGTSLTIQCQVDSQVTMMFWYRQQPGQSLTLIATANQGSEATYESGFVIDKFPISRPNLTFSTLTVSNMSPEDSSIYLCSGGGGRGGTEAFFGQGTRLTVV.

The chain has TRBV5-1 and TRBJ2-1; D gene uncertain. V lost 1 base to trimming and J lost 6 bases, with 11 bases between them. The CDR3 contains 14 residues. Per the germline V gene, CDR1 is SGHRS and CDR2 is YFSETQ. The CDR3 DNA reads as TGCGCCAGCAGCTTGCTCCTAGTCGCCAATGAGCAGTTCTTC. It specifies CASSLLLVANEQFF.

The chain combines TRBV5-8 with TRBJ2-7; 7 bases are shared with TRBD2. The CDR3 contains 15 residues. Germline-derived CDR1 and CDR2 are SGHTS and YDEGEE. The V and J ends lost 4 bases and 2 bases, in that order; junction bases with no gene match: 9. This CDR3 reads CASSGGEPGTYEQYF. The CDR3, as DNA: TGTGCCAGCAGCGGGGGGGAACCCGGAACCTACGAGCAGTACTTC.

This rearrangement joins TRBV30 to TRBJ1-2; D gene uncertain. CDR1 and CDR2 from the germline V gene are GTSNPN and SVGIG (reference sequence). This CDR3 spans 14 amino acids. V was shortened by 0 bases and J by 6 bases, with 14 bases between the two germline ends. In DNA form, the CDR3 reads TGTGCCTGGAGTGTAATGTCTTCGGCCCATGGCTACACCTTC. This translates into CAWSVMSSAHGYTF.

CDR3 in amino acids: CASSFSTSGGGSTDTQYF. CDR3 sequence (DNA): TGTGCCAGCAGCTTTTCTACTAGCGGGGGGGGCTCCACAGATACGCAGTATTTT. The chain uses TRBV7-2 and TRBJ2-3; TRBD2 agrees at 13 bases. The CDR3 extends over 18 amino acids. The germline V gene has CDR1 SGHTA and CDR2 FQGNSA. The V and J ends lost 3 bases and 2 bases, in that order; junction bases with no gene match: 8.

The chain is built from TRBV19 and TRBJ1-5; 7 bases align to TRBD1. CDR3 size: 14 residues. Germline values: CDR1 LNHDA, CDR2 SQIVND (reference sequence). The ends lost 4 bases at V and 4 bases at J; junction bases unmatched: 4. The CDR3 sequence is CASSRQGGNQPQHF. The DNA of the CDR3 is TGTGCCAGTAGTAGGCAGGGGGGGAATCAGCCCCAGCATTTT.

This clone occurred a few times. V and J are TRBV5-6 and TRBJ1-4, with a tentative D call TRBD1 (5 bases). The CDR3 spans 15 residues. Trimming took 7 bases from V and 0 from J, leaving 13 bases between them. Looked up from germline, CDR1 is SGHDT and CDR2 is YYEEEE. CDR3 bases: TGTGCCAGCGGGGACTCAGGGACAACTAATGAAAAACTGTTTTTT. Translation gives CASGDSGTTNEKLFF. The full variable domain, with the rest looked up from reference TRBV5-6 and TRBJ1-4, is DAGVTQSPTHLIKTRGQQVTLRCSPKSGHDTVSWYQQALGQGPQFIFQYYEEEERQRGNFPDRFSGHQFPNYSSELNVNALLLGDSALYLCASGDSGTTNEKLFFGSGTQLSVL.

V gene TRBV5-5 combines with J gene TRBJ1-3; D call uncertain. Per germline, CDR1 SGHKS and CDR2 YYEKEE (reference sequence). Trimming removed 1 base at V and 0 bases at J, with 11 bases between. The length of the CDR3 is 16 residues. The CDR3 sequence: CASSLSLLDSGNTIYF. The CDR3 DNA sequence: TGTGCCAGCAGCTTGAGTTTGTTGGACTCTGGAAACACCATATATTTT.

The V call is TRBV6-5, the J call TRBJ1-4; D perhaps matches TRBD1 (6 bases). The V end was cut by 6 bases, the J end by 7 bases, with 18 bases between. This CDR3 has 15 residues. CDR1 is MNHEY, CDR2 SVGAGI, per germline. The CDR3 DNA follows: TGTGCCAGCAGACGGATTACAGGGCCTGGTGAAAAACTGTTTTTT. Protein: CASRRITGPGEKLFF.